This passage covers 23 T cell receptor beta chains from one sample sequenced in a study of cytomegalovirus exposure and HLA in healthy donors. This PCR relied on a set of 60 Vbeta primers and 13 Jbeta primers. Some clones are missing from TCRdb's copy, which holds only in-frame ones; the method was immunoSEQ multiplex PCR. The sample contains about 160,000 clones, about four fifths of which appear only once. The sample comprised PBMCs. These receptors originate from a woman aged 45-65 years in good health and CMV-seronegative.

The V and J genes are TRBV10-3 and TRBJ2-7; 7 bases map to TRBD2. With V trimmed by 4 bases and J by 2 bases, 11 bases remained unmatched. CDR3 length: 16 residues. Germline values: CDR1 ENHRY, CDR2 SYGVKD. CDR3 amino acids: CAISGGSTSVAYEQYF. The CDR3 DNA reads TGTGCCATCAGTGGGGGGTCAACTAGCGTGGCCTACGAGCAGTACTTC.

The chain links TRBV5-1 to TRBJ2-3; TRBD1 might be the D (5 bases). V shed 4 bases and J shed 0 bases, with 15 bases lying between them. There are 16 residues in the CDR3. CDR1 and CDR2 (germline): SGHRS, YFSETQ. Written as DNA, the CDR3 is TGCGCCAGCAGCACCTTAGGGGCCTTCAGCACAGATACGCAGTATTTT. This gives the protein CASSTLGAFSTDTQYF.

The V gene is TRBV7-8, the J gene TRBJ1-3; 7 nucleotides match TRBD1. With 5 bases clipped from V and 3 bases from J, the junction kept 10 bases outside the gene matches. Germline CDR1 and CDR2: SGHVS and FQNEAQ. The CDR3 consists of 16 residues. The CDR3 sequence: CASSRQGLAGGNTIYF. The CDR3 coding sequence is TGTGCCAGCAGCCGACAGGGTCTGGCCGGTGGAAACACCATATATTTT.

The chain uses TRBV6-1 and TRBJ1-2; 7 bases map to TRBD1. From germline, CDR1 is MNHNS and CDR2 SASEGT. CDR3 length equals 13 residues. The trim removed 5 bases at V and 5 bases at J, leaving 5 bases unmatched. In DNA form, the CDR3 reads TGTGCCAGCAGTAGGGACAGCACTTATGGCTACACCTTC. Protein: CASSRDSTYGYTF.

The rearrangement joins TRBV5-6 to TRBJ1-2; D perhaps matches TRBD1 (5 bases). CDR1 and CDR2 (germline): SGHDT, YYEEEE. V was shortened by 0 bases and J by 8 bases, with 17 bases between the two germline ends. The CDR3 sequence is 15 residues long. The CDR3 sequence is CASSLGSGGKLGYTF. The CDR3 bases are TGTGCCAGCAGCTTGGGCTCGGGGGGAAAGTTGGGCTACACCTTC. The full variable domain, completed using reference TRBV5-6 and TRBJ1-2, is DAGVTQSPTHLIKTRGQQVTLRCSPKSGHDTVSWYQQALGQGPQFIFQYYEEEERQRGNFPDRFSGHQFPNYSSELNVNALLLGDSALYLCASSLGSGGKLGYTFGSGTRLTVV.

The rearrangement links TRBV7-2 to TRBJ2-7; D is perhaps TRBD1 (6 bases). CDR1 SGHTA and CDR2 FQGNSA come from the germline V gene. V lost 5 bases and J 2 bases, leaving 19 bases between the germline ends. There are 16 residues in the CDR3. The CDR3 loop reads CASSLSGATTTYEQYF. CDR3 DNA: TGTGCCAGCAGCCTTTCAGGGGCGACAACGACCTACGAGCAGTACTTC.

The J gene is TRBJ2-5, the V gene TRBV5-1, with 7 positions matching TRBD2. The J call is in doubt because the DNA end fits TRBJ2-7 better. Per the germline V gene, CDR1 is SGHRS and CDR2 is YFSETQ. The CDR3 loop spans 14 amino acids. CDR3 sequence: CASSWWTRMDEQYF. CDR3 bases: TGCGCCAGCAGCTGGTGGACTAGAATGGACGAGCAGTACTTC.

This clone was observed a few times. The chain combines TRBV2 with TRBJ2-3; 7 bases map to TRBD1. Trimming took 5 bases from V and 5 from J; bases not matched to a gene: 10. Germline CDR1 reads SNHLY; CDR2 reads FYNNEI. This CDR3 is built from 15 residues. CDR3 sequence (DNA): TGTGCCAGCAGTCGGACAGGTACCCAATTAGATACGCAGTATTTT. The encoded protein is CASSRTGTQLDTQYF.

The CDR3 DNA follows: TGTGCCAGCAGCGTAGGGCCAGGGGGCTCGGGCAATCAGCCCCAGCATTTT. It is translated as CASSVGPGGSGNQPQHF. The chain couples TRBV9 to TRBJ1-5; 8 positions agree with TRBD1. The CDR3 is made up of 17 amino acids. V lost 0 bases, J lost 2 bases, and 7 bases stayed unmatched. Germline CDR1 is SGDLS and CDR2 is YYNGEE.

This clone was observed once. V usage is TRBV7-6 and J usage is TRBJ1-1; D not resolved. The germline gives CDR1 SGHVS, CDR2 FNYEAQ. V lost 1 base to trimming and J lost 1 base, with 10 bases between them. The CDR3 is 15 amino acids. CDR3 residues: CASSLEPGKNTEAFF. In DNA, the CDR3 is TGTGCCAGCAGCTTAGAGCCGGGAAAGAACACTGAAGCTTTCTTT. The full variable domain, with the rest looked up from reference TRBV7-6 and TRBJ1-1, is GAGVSQSPRYKVTKRGQDVALRCDPISGHVSLYWYRQALGQGPEFLTYFNYEAQQDKSGLPNDRFSAERPEGSISTLTIQRTEQRDSAMYRCASSLEPGKNTEAFFGQGTRLTVV.

This clone was recorded only once. This chain uses TRBV19 with TRBJ1-2, with 9 positions matching TRBD1. The length of the CDR3 is 17 residues. Germline trimming cut 3 bases from V and 5 bases from J; bases unmatched to any gene: 13. Germline-derived CDR1 and CDR2 are LNHDA and SQIVND (reference sequence). The CDR3 sequence: CASSIPFAGGQGYGYTF. The CDR3 coding sequence is TGTGCCAGTAGTATTCCTTTCGCCGGGGGACAGGGTTATGGCTACACCTTC.

This rearrangement joins TRBV7-8 to TRBJ1-1; possible D gene TRBD1, 5 bases. Germline CDR1 reads SGHVS; CDR2 reads FQNEAQ. V dropped 4 bases and J dropped 7 bases, with 13 bases sitting between them. The CDR3 is 13 residues long. The CDR3 bases are TGTGCCAGCAGCTCCCGGGGGAGTCGTGAAGCTTTCTTT. Amino acid sequence: CASSSRGSREAFF.

This chain connects TRBV7-9 to TRBJ1-6, with D unresolved. The CDR3 runs to 13 residues. CDR1 is SEHNR, CDR2 FQNEAQ, per germline (reference sequence). Trimming removed 8 bases from V and 7 bases from J, with 12 bases in between. The CDR3 reads CASASAWNSPLHF. For the CDR3, the DNA is TGTGCCAGCGCCTCAGCGTGGAATTCACCCCTCCACTTT.

This chain links TRBV6-4 with TRBJ1-6; the D is unclear. The CDR3 runs to 13 residues. Looked up from germline, CDR1 is MRHNA and CDR2 is SNTAGT. Between the trimmed V and J ends, which lost 0 bases and 10 bases, there was a span of 7 bases. The CDR3 reads CASSDSVESPLHF. CDR3 nucleotide sequence: TGTGCCAGCAGTGACTCGGTTGAGTCACCCCTCCACTTT.

This clone was seen once. CDR3 protein: CASSQAWGQESFYEQYF. The CDR3 nucleotides read TGCGCCAGCAGCCAAGCGTGGGGACAAGAAAGTTTCTACGAGCAGTACTTC. This chain joins TRBV4-3 and TRBJ2-7; perhaps TRBD1 as D (6 bases). The V gene lost 1 base and the J gene lost 3 bases, with 19 bases spanning the gap. Germline assignment: CDR1 LGHNA and CDR2 YSLEER. This CDR3 comprises 17 residues.

The genes are TRBV28 and TRBJ1-5; 7 bases map to TRBD1. J lost 1 base, V lost 5 bases, and 5 bases had no gene match. The CDR3 has 15 amino acids. In germline, CDR1 is MDHEN, CDR2 SYDVKM. This CDR3 is CASSILQGSNQPQHF. The CDR3 nucleotides read TGTGCCAGCAGTATCTTACAGGGGAGCAATCAGCCCCAGCATTTT.

V and J are TRBV5-1 and TRBJ2-7, with D possibly matching TRBD2 (6 bases). CDR1 SGHRS and CDR2 YFSETQ come from the germline V gene. Trimming shortened V by 4 bases and J by 0 bases, and 11 bases separated the two germline ends. This CDR3 has 14 residues. The DNA for the CDR3 is TGCGCCAGCAGCCCGGGACTTAACTCCTACGAGCAGTACTTC. It yields the protein CASSPGLNSYEQYF.

The chain joins TRBV7-9 to TRBJ2-7, with 8 nucleotides matching TRBD2. This CDR3 is 14 amino acids long. Germline CDR1 is SEHNR and CDR2 is FQNEAQ (reference sequence). The ends lost 7 bases at V and 3 bases at J; junction bases unmatched: 8. In nucleotides, the CDR3 is TGTGCCAGCACCCGGGGGACTAGTGTCTACGAGCAGTACTTC. The encoded protein is CASTRGTSVYEQYF. The full variable domain, in which reference TRBV7-9 and TRBJ2-7 provide the parts outside the CDR3, is DTGVSQNPRHKITKRGQNVTFRCDPISEHNRLYWYRQTLGQGPEFLTYFQNEAQLEKSRLLSDRFSAERPKGSFSTLEIQRTEQGDSAMYLCASTRGTSVYEQYFGPGTRLTVT.

V gene TRBV15 combines with J gene TRBJ1-4; TRBD1 is a possible D gene (6 bases). Trimming took off 0 bases at V and 4 bases at J, with 9 bases between the two ends. There are 15 residues in the CDR3. Germline assignment: CDR1 LNHNV and CDR2 YYDKDF (reference sequence). In nucleotides, the CDR3 is TGTGCCACCAGCAGAGATGAACAGGGTAATGAAAAACTGTTTTTT. Protein sequence: CATSRDEQGNEKLFF.

The chain uses TRBV11-2 and TRBJ1-2; the D is unclear. The V end was cut by 1 base, the J end by 8 bases, with 11 bases between. From germline, CDR1 is SGHAT and CDR2 FQNNGV. The CDR3 is 13 residues long. CDR3 region: CASSLGEGTGYTF. The CDR3 nucleotides read TGTGCCAGCAGCTTAGGGGAGGGTACGGGCTACACCTTC.

CDR3 sequence (DNA): TGTGCCAGCAGCGAAGGACTCGGGCAAGAGACCCAGTACTTC. Its protein product is CASSEGLGQETQYF. The chain carries TRBV7-9 and TRBJ2-5; possibly TRBD2 for D (5 bases). The germline V gene encodes CDR1 SEHNR and CDR2 FQNEAQ (reference sequence). V shed 5 bases and J shed 2 bases, with 12 bases lying between them. This CDR3 contains 14 residues.

This clone is a singleton in its sample. The CDR3 spells CASTPGQVAYSTDTQYF. The DNA of the CDR3 is TGTGCCAGCACCCCGGGACAGGTAGCTTATAGCACAGATACGCAGTATTTT. The chain uses TRBV2 and TRBJ2-3, with TRBD1 matching over 8 bases. This CDR3 region has 17 residues. V was clipped by 7 bases and J by 0 bases; unmatched bases: 12. The germline V gene encodes CDR1 SNHLY and CDR2 FYNNEI.

CDR3 sequence (DNA): TGTGCCAGCAGTGCCCGGGGTGAGACCCAGTACTTC. Translated: CASSARGETQYF. The J gene is TRBJ2-5, the V gene TRBV2, with D perhaps TRBD2 (5 bases). Germline V gives CDR1 SNHLY, CDR2 FYNNEI. Trimming pared 4 bases from V and 5 bases from J, leaving 8 bases between. The CDR3 spans 12 residues.